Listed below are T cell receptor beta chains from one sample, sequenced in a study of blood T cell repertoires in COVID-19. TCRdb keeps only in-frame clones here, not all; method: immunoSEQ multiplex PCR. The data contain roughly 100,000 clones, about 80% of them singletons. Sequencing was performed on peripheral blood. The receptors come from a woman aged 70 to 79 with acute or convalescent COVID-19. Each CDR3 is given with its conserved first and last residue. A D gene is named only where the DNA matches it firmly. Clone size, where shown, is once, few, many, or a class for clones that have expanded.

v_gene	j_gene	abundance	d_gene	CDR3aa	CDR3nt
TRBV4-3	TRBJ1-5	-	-	CASSLWGDSNQPQHF	TGCGCCAGCAGCCTATGGGGAGATAGCAATCAGCCCCAGCATTTT
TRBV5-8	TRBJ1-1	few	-	CASRRRFEAFF	TGTGCCAGCAGGCGGCGTTTTGAAGCTTTCTTT
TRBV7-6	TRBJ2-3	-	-	CASSPTRGRSDTQYF	TGTGCCAGCAGCCCAACCAGGGGAAGGTCGGATACGCAGTATTTT
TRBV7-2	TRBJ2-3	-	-	CASSPSGTTTDTQYF	TGTGCCAGCAGCCCTAGTGGCACTACCACAGATACGCAGTATTTT
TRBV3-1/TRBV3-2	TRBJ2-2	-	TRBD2	CASSQTPSGGPGELFF	TGTGCCAGCAGCCAGACCCCTAGCGGGGGGCCAGGGGAGCTGTTTTTT
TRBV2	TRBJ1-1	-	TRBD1	CATNSPGQGRTEAFF	TGTGCCACTAATTCCCCGGGACAGGGGAGGACTGAAGCTTTCTTT
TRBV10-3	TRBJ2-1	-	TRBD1	CAISESTGGGNEQFF	TGTGCCATCAGTGAGTCGACAGGGGGCGGGAATGAGCAGTTCTTC
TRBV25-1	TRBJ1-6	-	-	CASSEYSTAVNSPLHF	TGTGCCAGCAGTGAATATAGTACAGCTGTTAATTCACCCCTCCACTTT
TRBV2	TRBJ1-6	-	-	CASSEWDTFSYNSPLHF	TGTGCCAGCAGTGAATGGGACACGTTCTCCTATAATTCACCCCTCCACTTT
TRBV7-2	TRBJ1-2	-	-	CASSLERAGGGYTF	TGTGCCAGCAGCTTAGAGAGGGCAGGCGGAGGCTACACCTTC
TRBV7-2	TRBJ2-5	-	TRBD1	CASSLGPGQGQETQYF	TGTGCCAGCAGCTTGGGACCGGGACAGGGACAAGAGACCCAGTACTTC
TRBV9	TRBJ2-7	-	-	CASSAHWTEAYEQYF	TGTGCCAGCAGCGCCCATTGGACAGAAGCCTACGAGCAGTACTTC
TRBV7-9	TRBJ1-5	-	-	CASSLVQGGNQPQHF	TGTGCCAGCAGCCTAGTTCAGGGAGGAAATCAGCCCCAGCATTTT
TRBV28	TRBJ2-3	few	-	CASSLGDTRLGTDTQYF	TGTGCCAGCAGTTTAGGGGACACGCGCCTGGGCACAGATACGCAGTATTTT
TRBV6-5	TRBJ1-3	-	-	CASRGGGYGNTIYF	TGTGCCAGCAGGGGAGGGGGGTACGGAAACACCATATATTTT
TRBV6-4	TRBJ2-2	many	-	CASSESGQLAGELFF	TGTGCCAGCAGTGAAAGCGGCCAACTTGCCGGGGAGCTGTTTTTT
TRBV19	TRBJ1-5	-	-	CASSIDQGSTYSNQPQHF	TGTGCCAGTAGTATAGATCAGGGGTCTACCTATAGCAATCAGCCCCAGCATTTT
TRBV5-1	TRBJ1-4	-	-	CASSLQGFNEKLFF	TGCGCCAGCAGCTTGCAGGGATTTAATGAAAAACTGTTTTTT
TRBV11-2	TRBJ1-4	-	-	CASSLRQAATNEKLFF	TGTGCCAGCAGCCTCCGACAGGCTGCAACTAATGAAAAACTGTTTTTT
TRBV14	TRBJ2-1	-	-	CASSQGDYSYNEQFF	TGTGCCAGCAGCCAAGGAGACTATTCCTACAATGAGCAGTTCTTC
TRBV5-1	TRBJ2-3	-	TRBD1	CASSVGAGGGDTQYF	TGCGCCAGCAGCGTCGGGGCAGGGGGCGGAGATACGCAGTATTTT
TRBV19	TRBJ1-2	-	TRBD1	CASSTTGGSYGYTF	TGTGCCAGTAGTACGACAGGGGGATCCTATGGCTACACCTTC
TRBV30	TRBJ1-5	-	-	CAWSALGGIGGNDNQPQHF	TGTGCCTGGAGTGCACTCGGTGGGATTGGCGGGAACGACAATCAGCCCCAGCATTTT
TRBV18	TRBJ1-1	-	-	CASSPFLQQNTEAFF	TGTGCCAGCTCACCCTTCTTACAACAGAACACTGAAGCTTTCTTT
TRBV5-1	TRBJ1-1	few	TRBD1	CASSLRGLDTEAFF	TGCGCCAGCAGTCTGAGGGGGCTGGACACTGAAGCTTTCTTT
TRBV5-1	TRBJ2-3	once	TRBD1	CASSLAGTGTDTQYF	TGCGCCAGCAGCTTGGCCGGGACAGGGACAGATACGCAGTATTTT
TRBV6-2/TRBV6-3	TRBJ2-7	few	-	CASSRLTVVGYEQYF	TGTGCCAGCAGTCGGTTGACAGTAGTGGGTTACGAGCAGTACTTC
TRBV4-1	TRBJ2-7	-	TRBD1	CASSQGDRGYEQYF	TGCGCCAGCAGCCAAGGAGACAGGGGTTACGAGCAGTACTTC
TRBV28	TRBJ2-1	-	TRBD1	CASSNPTGYREQFF	TGTGCCAGCAGTAATCCGACAGGGTACCGTGAGCAGTTCTTC
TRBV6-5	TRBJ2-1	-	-	CASREGNEQFF	TGTGCCAGCAGGGAGGGCAATGAGCAGTTCTTC
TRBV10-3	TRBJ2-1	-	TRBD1	CAIREEGQGSGNEQFF	TGTGCCATCAGAGAGGAAGGACAGGGGTCAGGCAATGAGCAGTTCTTC
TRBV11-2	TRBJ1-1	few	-	CASSLDKTGWGAFF	TGTGCCAGCAGCTTAGATAAAACAGGATGGGGAGCTTTCTTT
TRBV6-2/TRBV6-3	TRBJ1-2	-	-	CASSFDSRYGYTF	TGTGCCAGCAGTTTCGACAGTCGCTATGGCTACACCTTC
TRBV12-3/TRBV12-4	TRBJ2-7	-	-	CASSLTGLYEQYF	TGTGCCAGCAGTTTAACGGGGTTATACGAGCAGTACTTC
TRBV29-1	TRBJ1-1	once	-	CSVEGADINTEAFF	TGCAGCGTTGAAGGGGCTGACATAAACACTGAAGCTTTCTTT
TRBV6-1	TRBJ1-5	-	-	CASSDVSVNQPQHF	TGTGCCAGCAGTGACGTCAGCGTGAATCAGCCCCAGCATTTT
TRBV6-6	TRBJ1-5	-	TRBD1	CASSSRDRGSNQPQHF	TGTGCCAGCAGTTCCCGGGACAGAGGTAGCAATCAGCCCCAGCATTTT